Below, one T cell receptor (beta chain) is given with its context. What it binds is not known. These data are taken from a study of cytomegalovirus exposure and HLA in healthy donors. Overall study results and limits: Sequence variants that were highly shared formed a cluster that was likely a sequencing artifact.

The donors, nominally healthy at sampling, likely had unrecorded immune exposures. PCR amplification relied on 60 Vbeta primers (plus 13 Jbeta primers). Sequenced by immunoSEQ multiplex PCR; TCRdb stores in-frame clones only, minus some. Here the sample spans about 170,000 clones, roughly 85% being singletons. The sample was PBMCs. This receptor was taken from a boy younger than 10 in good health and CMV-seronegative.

In nucleotides, the CDR3 is TGTGCCAGCAGTTACCCCGGGGCTAGCGGGATGGAGACCCAGTACTTC. This sequence encodes CASSYPGASGMETQYF. The chain combines TRBV6-5 with TRBJ2-5; 9 bases fit TRBD2. Germline V lookup: CDR1 MNHEY, CDR2 SVGAGI. The CDR3 has 16 residues. V lost 2 bases, J lost 5 bases, and 9 bases stayed unmatched.